Below are 17 T cell receptor beta chains sequenced from a single sample in a study of response to subunit inactivated influenza vaccine. TCRdb recomputed calls from the RT-PCR reads with MiXCR, one row per CDR3 protein. The data show about 650,000 distinct CDR3 sequences, about a sixth seen once. Sequenced here: PBMCs from blood, sampled 11 to 12 days after vaccination. The receptor set was obtained from a man in his fifties who received an inactivated influenza vaccine.

The chain employs TRBV21-1 and TRBJ1-2; the D segment call TRBD1 is taken from the table without a DNA check. TRBV21-1 is marked as a pseudogene. This CDR3 region has 13 residues. CDR3 in DNA: TGTGCCAGCAGCAAAGTGGGGGACTATGGCTACACCTTC. This gives the protein CASSKVGDYGYTF.

This clonotype was picked up many times. The chain employs TRBV12-3 or TRBV12-4 and TRBJ1-5; D gene ambiguous. CDR3 length equals 13 residues. The V and J ends lost 5 bases and 5 bases respectively, with 10 bases between them. This CDR3 reads CASSPTGYQPQHF. The CDR3 coding sequence is TGTGCCAGCAGTCCGACGGGTTATCAGCCCCAGCATTTT.

The chain recombines TRBV7-2 with TRBJ2-7; TRBD1 aligns across 7 bases. Trimming removed 5 bases from V and 6 bases from J; junction bases left unmatched: 7. This CDR3 region has 13 residues. CDR1 SGHTA and CDR2 FQGNSA come from the germline V gene. DNA for the CDR3: TGTGCCAGCAGCCCCCCGACAGGGTTCGAGCAGTACTTC. Translated: CASSPPTGFEQYF.

This clonotype was seen a handful of times. The V gene is TRBV20-1, the J gene TRBJ1-6; 7 nucleotides align to TRBD1. The CDR3 length is 16 residues. With V trimmed by 0 bases and J by 7 bases, 9 bases remained unmatched. Germline V lookup: CDR1 DFQATT, CDR2 SNEGSKA (reference sequence). DNA for the CDR3: TGCAGTGCTAGAGATGGGACAGCCGGCGGGAATTCACCCCTCCACTTT. Its protein is CSARDGTAGGNSPLHF.

This clonotype showed up just a few times. The rearrangement joins TRBV6-5 to TRBJ2-7; 10 bases match TRBD2. Germline values: CDR1 MNHEY, CDR2 SVGAGI. V shed 0 bases, J shed 2 bases, and the junction held 4 bases outside the gene matches. CDR3 length: 16 amino acids. DNA of the CDR3: TGTGCCAGCAGTTACTCACCTAGCGGGAGTCCCTACGAGCAGTACTTC. This gives the protein CASSYSPSGSPYEQYF.

J is TRBJ1-1 and V is TRBV7-9, with D maybe TRBD1 (6 bases). Trimming cost V 3 bases and J 1 base, with 18 bases left between them. The CDR3 sequence is 17 residues long. Germline lookup yields CDR1 SEHNR and CDR2 FQNEAQ (reference sequence). DNA for the CDR3: TGTGCCAGCAGCTTTGTTGGGACAAAAAACTCGAACACTGAAGCTTTCTTT. It yields the protein CASSFVGTKNSNTEAFF. The full variable domain, in which reference TRBV7-9 and TRBJ1-1 provide the parts outside the CDR3, is DTGVSQNPRHKITKRGQNVTFRCDPISEHNRLYWYRQTLGQGPEFLTYFQNEAQLEKSRLLSDRFSAERPKGSFSTLEIQRTEQGDSAMYLCASSFVGTKNSNTEAFFGQGTRLTVV.

The chain uses TRBV25-1 and TRBJ2-7; D remains ambiguous. V lost 1 base to trimming and J lost 4 bases, with 11 bases between them. Germline V CDR1 and CDR2: MGHDK, SYGVNS. This CDR3 is built from 14 residues. The CDR3 DNA sequence: TGTGCCAGCAGTGAATCGGGCCTACGTTACGAGCAGTACTTC. Residues: CASSESGLRYEQYF.

The chain couples TRBV6-2 or TRBV6-3 to TRBJ2-7; 10 bases map to TRBD2. Germline V gene sequence: CDR1 MNHEY, CDR2 SVGEGT. Losses at the gene ends were 6 bases for V and 7 bases for J; bases not matched to a gene: 6. This CDR3 has 13 amino acids. CDR3 nucleotide sequence: TGTGCCAGCAGCCAGGGACTAGCGCGGGAGCAGTACTTC. Translating gives CASSQGLAREQYF.

The chain links TRBV12-3 or TRBV12-4 to TRBJ2-7, with 7 bases lining up with TRBD1. Germline trimming cut 6 bases from V and 4 bases from J; bases unmatched to any gene: 6. The CDR3 totals 13 residues. The DNA for the CDR3 is TGTGCCAGCAGGACAGGGTCTCGGTACGAGCAGTACTTC. Translated, it gives CASRTGSRYEQYF.

This clonotype was observed many times. The chain joins TRBV5-1 to TRBJ2-1, with D maybe TRBD2 (5 bases). The CDR3 spans 16 residues. The V gene lost 4 bases and the J gene lost 9 bases, with 23 bases spanning the gap. Germline V gene lookup returns CDR1 SGHRS and CDR2 YFSETQ. The CDR3 sequence is CASSPRPAEVGGEQFF. DNA of the CDR3: TGCGCCAGCAGCCCTCGACCAGCGGAGGTCGGAGGTGAGCAGTTCTTC. The variable domain in full, with the rest retrieved from reference TRBV5-1 and TRBJ2-1, is KAGVTQTPRYLIKTRGQQVTLSCSPISGHRSVSWYQQTPGQGLQFLFEYFSETQRNKGNFPGRFSGRQFSNSRSEMNVSTLELGDSALYLCASSPRPAEVGGEQFFGPGTRLTVL.

This clonotype was observed a few times. The chain recombines TRBV3-1 with TRBJ2-1, with D hard to call. Deletions cut 1 base from V and 5 bases from J, with 9 bases between. Germline loops: CDR1 LGHDT, CDR2 YNNKEL (reference sequence). This CDR3 contains 14 residues. The CDR3: CASSQGRVHNEQFF. The CDR3 region has the DNA TGTGCCAGCAGCCAAGGTCGGGTGCACAATGAGCAGTTCTTC.

This clonotype was picked up a small number of times. The rearrangement uses TRBV6-2 or TRBV6-3 and TRBJ2-1; 7 nucleotides align to TRBD1. After removal of 5 bases from V and 9 bases from J, the junction contained 7 bases not matched to a gene. The CDR3 has 13 residues. From germline, CDR1 is MNHEY and CDR2 SVGEGT. The CDR3 region is CASSPPYRGEQFF. The CDR3 DNA reads TGTGCCAGCAGTCCACCGTACAGGGGTGAGCAGTTCTTC.

The rearrangement joins TRBV5-8 to TRBJ2-7; D not resolved. The CDR3 is 12 amino acids. V lost 3 bases, J lost 2 bases, and 6 bases lay in between. Germline lookup yields CDR1 SGHTS and CDR2 YDEGEE. Here the CDR3 DNA reads TGTGCCAGCAGCTCCCTCGCCTACGAGCAGTACTTC. Translation gives CASSSLAYEQYF. The variable domain in full, completed from reference TRBV5-8 and TRBJ2-7, reads EAGVTQSPTHLIKTRGQQATLRCSPISGHTSVYWYQQALGLGLQFLLWYDEGEERNRGNFPPRFSGRQFPNYSSELNVNALELEDSALYLCASSSLAYEQYFGPGTRLTVT.

This chain connects TRBV5-1 to TRBJ1-5; TRBD1 agrees at 7 bases. Germline V gene lookup returns CDR1 SGHRS and CDR2 YFSETQ. Trimming cost V 1 base and J 6 bases; bases outside gene matches: 1. The CDR3 length is 13 residues. CDR3 residues: CASSLTGVQPQHF. The DNA for the CDR3 is TGCGCCAGCAGCTTGACAGGGGTTCAGCCCCAGCATTTT. Full variable domain (rest looked up from reference TRBV5-1 and TRBJ1-5): KAGVTQTPRYLIKTRGQQVTLSCSPISGHRSVSWYQQTPGQGLQFLFEYFSETQRNKGNFPGRFSGRQFSNSRSEMNVSTLELGDSALYLCASSLTGVQPQHFGDGTRLSIL.

Many counts were recorded for this clonotype. The chain recombines TRBV5-1 with TRBJ2-1; D possibly corresponds to TRBD1 (5 bases). Germline-derived CDR1 and CDR2 are SGHRS and YFSETQ. This CDR3 spans 16 amino acids. V dropped 1 base and J dropped 6 bases, with 17 bases sitting between them. The CDR3 coding sequence is TGCGCCAGCAGCTTGCTGCAGGGAAGGAATAGCAATGAGCAGTTCTTC. Translated, it gives CASSLLQGRNSNEQFF.

This clonotype turned up a few times. The chain links TRBV12-3 or TRBV12-4 to TRBJ2-1; 9 bases match TRBD2. There are 14 residues in the CDR3. V was pared by 5 bases and J by 5 bases, with 4 bases of the junction left unmatched. In nucleotides, the CDR3 is TGTGCCAGCAGTCGTAGCGGGGGAGACAATGAGCAGTTCTTC. This sequence encodes CASSRSGGDNEQFF.

The rearrangement links TRBV20-1 to TRBJ2-2, with 8 bases that match TRBD2. V shed 6 bases, J shed 3 bases, and the junction held 9 bases outside the gene matches. Germline V CDR1 and CDR2: DFQATT, SNEGSKA (reference sequence). The CDR3 runs 15 residues. The chain's CDR3 is CSAVYGGGDTGELFF. CDR3 sequence (DNA): TGCAGTGCCGTCTACGGGGGGGGCGACACCGGGGAGCTGTTTTTT.